Only a few counts were recorded for the clone carrying this T cell receptor (beta chain). Its antigen remains unidentified. Preparation of the TCRbeta library used unique molecular identifiers. TCRdb redid the calling of the PCR reads with MiXCR, one entry per CDR3 protein. Of over 100,000 distinct CDR3 sequences listed, less than 6% are singletons. The data belong to a study of T-cell reconstitution after alpha-beta-depleted transplantation in children. General study findings and limits: Approximately two months post-transplant, alpha-beta T cells reportedly originated from several hundred expanded graft clones. Most T-cell counts and diversity one year after the transplant came from T cells that were newly produced.

This specimen consisted of PBMCs, mostly from graft donor cells, obtained 60 days after TCRalphabeta/CD19-depleted stem cell transplant. The receptor was derived from a female patient between 2 and 15 years old who had a stem cell transplant for Fanconi anemia, so the T cells may come from the graft donor.

The CDR3 nucleotides read TGCAGTGCTAGACAGGGGCCGATGAACACTGAAGCTTTCTTT. Encoded protein: CSARQGPMNTEAFF. J is TRBJ1-1 and V is TRBV20-1, with D maybe TRBD1 (6 bases). CDR3 size: 14 residues. The V end was cut by 2 bases, the J end by 0 bases, with 10 bases between. The germline gives CDR1 DFQATT, CDR2 SNEGSKA (reference sequence).